The 19 T cell receptor beta chains below come from one sample, sequenced in a study of cytomegalovirus exposure and HLA in healthy donors. PCR was performed using 60 Vbeta and 13 Jbeta primers. TCRdb's table, derived via immunoSEQ multiplex PCR, lists solely in-frame clones and lacks some. The data hold around 220,000 clones, with approximately 70% observed a single time. Sequenced sample: PBMCs. These receptors all come from a woman aged 30 to 39 in good health and CMV-seronegative.

The sample holds one count of this clone. The chain has TRBV2 and TRBJ1-5; TRBD1 matches 9 bases. This CDR3 region has 15 residues. Germline trimming cut 6 bases from V and 5 bases from J; bases unmatched to any gene: 8. Germline CDR1 reads SNHLY; CDR2 reads FYNNEI. The CDR3 reads CASSKAGTGYQPQHF. Here the CDR3 DNA reads TGTGCCAGCAGCAAAGCCGGGACAGGGTATCAGCCCCAGCATTTT.

The CDR3 DNA is TGTGCCAGCAGCGAGGGGGGGCATCGGGACACTGAAGCTTTCTTT. This gives the protein CASSEGGHRDTEAFF. This chain connects TRBV9 to TRBJ1-1, with D tentatively TRBD1 (6 bases). This CDR3 region has 15 residues. CDR1 and CDR2 (germline): SGDLS, YYNGEE. Trimming took 3 bases from V and 3 from J, leaving 15 bases between them.

The chain joins TRBV5-8 to TRBJ1-2, with 7 bases lining up with TRBD1. The J segment lost 4 bases and the V segment lost 2 bases, leaving 8 bases of the junction unmatched. In germline, CDR1 is SGHTS, CDR2 YDEGEE. The CDR3 is made up of 15 amino acids. This CDR3 reads CASSFAAGQTYGYTF. The CDR3 DNA reads as TGTGCCAGCAGCTTTGCCGCGGGACAGACCTATGGCTACACCTTC.

The J gene is TRBJ1-2, the V gene TRBV15; the D gene is possibly TRBD1 (6 bases). Trimming removed 5 bases from V and 5 bases from J, with 12 bases in between. In germline, CDR1 is LNHNV, CDR2 YYDKDF (reference sequence). The CDR3 runs to 13 residues. CDR3 residues: CATSLQGNYGYTF. CDR3 in DNA: TGTGCCACCAGCCTACAGGGTAATTATGGCTACACCTTC.

On this clone itself: One end of the junction is discordant with germline, which a read error may explain. The gene calls are TRBV9 and TRBJ2-1; 9 nucleotides align to TRBD1. Germline V gene lookup returns CDR1 SGDLS and CDR2 YYNGEE. CDR3 length: 17 residues. The CDR3 coding sequence is TGTGTCAGCAGCCCAAAACAGGGGGCGGGAGTCTACAATGAGCAGTTCTTC. Protein product: CVSSPKQGAGVYNEQFF.

This clone is a singleton in its sample. J is TRBJ1-1 and V is TRBV11-3, with TRBD1 identical over 7 bases. The CDR3 has 13 residues. From germline, CDR1 is SGHNT and CDR2 YENEEA. V gave up 6 bases and J gave up 10 bases; unmatched junction bases: 11. CDR3 region: CASSEFGTERAFF. The CDR3 bases are TGTGCCAGCAGTGAATTCGGGACAGAAAGAGCTTTCTTT.

This chain links TRBV4-1 with TRBJ2-5; D remains unclear. This CDR3 contains 15 residues. Germline CDR1 is MGHRA and CDR2 is YSYEKL. Trimming removed 3 bases at V and 3 bases at J, with 14 bases between. The CDR3 DNA is TGCGCCAGCAGCCACCCGAGTTCTAGAGAAGAGACCCAGTACTTC. Amino acid sequence: CASSHPSSREETQYF.

The V call is TRBV6-4, the J call TRBJ2-2; D unclear. The CDR3 has 15 residues. Trimming cost V 2 bases and J 0 bases, with 7 bases left between them. Germline CDR1 MRHNA, CDR2 SNTAGT. CDR3 loop: CASSDGDANTGELFF. The CDR3 coding sequence is TGTGCCAGCAGTGACGGAGACGCGAACACCGGGGAGCTGTTTTTT.

A single count supports this clone. The rearrangement links TRBV7-8 to TRBJ2-7; TRBD1 is a possible D gene (5 bases). The germline V and J ends were trimmed by 1 base and 3 bases, with 16 bases remaining between them. Germline lookup yields CDR1 SGHVS and CDR2 FQNEAQ. The CDR3 length is 16 residues. The CDR3 DNA sequence: TGTGCCAGCAGCTTAGAGGGCCTGACAGCCGACTACGAGCAGTACTTC. It translates to CASSLEGLTADYEQYF.

Notes on this clone: One end of the junction does not line up with germline, which may come from a read error. The chain is built from TRBV19 and TRBJ1-4, with 7 bases aligning to TRBD1. CDR3 length: 17 residues. CDR1 and CDR2 from the germline V gene are LNHDA and SQIVND (reference sequence). The CDR3 spells CVSTRLGGGGTEEKLFF. In nucleotides, the CDR3 is TGTGTCAGTACCCGCTTAGGGGGAGGAGGGACAGAAGAAAAACTGTTTTTT.

V gene TRBV7-3 combines with J gene TRBJ2-3, with 9 bases that match TRBD2. The germline gives CDR1 SGHTA, CDR2 FQGTGA. Unmatched junction bases numbered 9, after V lost 5 bases and J lost 3 bases. This CDR3 has 16 amino acids. Here the CDR3 DNA reads TGTGCCAGCAGCAGATCGGCGGGGGGGTGGACAGATACGCAGTATTTT. Translation: CASSRSAGGWTDTQYF.

This clone was counted once. The chain is built from TRBV18 and TRBJ2-5, with 8 bases aligning to TRBD1. TRBJ2-7 matches the DNA end more closely, so the J call is doubtful. The CDR3 loop spans 14 amino acids. Germline V gene lookup returns CDR1 KGHSH and CDR2 LQKENI. The CDR3 reads CASSPRDRQYEQYF. In DNA form, the CDR3 reads TGTGCCAGCTCACCACGGGACAGGCAGTACGAGCAGTACTTC.

The genes are TRBV25-1 and TRBJ2-7, with D possibly matching TRBD1 (5 bases). The V gene's germline CDR1 is MGHDK and CDR2 SYGVNS. The CDR3 is 14 residues long. V was trimmed by 5 bases and J by 2 bases, leaving 13 bases between them. The CDR3 bases are TGTGCCAGCAGTCCGGAGACAGTTCCCTACGAGCAGTACTTC. Translated, it gives CASSPETVPYEQYF.

The rearrangement uses TRBV27 and TRBJ1-2, with D possibly being TRBD1 (5 bases). V lost 5 bases to trimming and J lost 5 bases, with 15 bases between them. Germline assignment: CDR1 MNHEY and CDR2 SMNVEV (reference sequence). The CDR3 consists of 14 residues. The CDR3 spells CASSPAPRQYGYTF. The CDR3, as DNA: TGTGCCAGCAGTCCCGCCCCCCGACAGTATGGCTACACCTTC.

The gene calls are TRBV5-6 and TRBJ1-5; TRBD1 aligns across 9 bases. This CDR3 contains 15 residues. The germline gives CDR1 SGHDT, CDR2 YYEEEE. With 5 bases clipped from V and 0 bases from J, the junction kept 3 bases outside the gene matches. The CDR3 region has the DNA TGTGCCAGCAGTCGGACAGGGGATAGCAATCAGCCCCAGCATTTT. It encodes CASSRTGDSNQPQHF.

This clone was seen a single time. V gene TRBV5-1 combines with J gene TRBJ1-3; D is undetermined. Germline assignment: CDR1 SGHRS and CDR2 YFSETQ. The CDR3 runs to 16 residues. V lost 0 bases, J lost 2 bases, and 12 bases lay in between. This chain's CDR3 is CASSLGPAGTGNTIYF. The DNA for the CDR3 is TGCGCCAGCAGCTTGGGACCCGCGGGGACTGGAAACACCATATATTTT.

On this clone itself: The sample has other DNA sequences that encode this CDR3 too. The V gene is TRBV2, the J gene TRBJ1-2; 11 bases fit TRBD1. After removal of 6 bases from V and 1 base from J, the junction contained 4 bases not matched to a gene. The CDR3 has 15 amino acids. Germline assignment: CDR1 SNHLY and CDR2 FYNNEI. CDR3 loop: CASRRDRGINYGYTF. CDR3 coding DNA: TGTGCCAGCAGACGGGACAGGGGGATTAACTATGGCTACACCTTC.

This clone was observed a handful of times. This chain links TRBV7-2 with TRBJ2-7, with 11 bases aligning to TRBD1. This CDR3 spans 17 amino acids. Unmatched junction bases numbered 6, after V lost 1 base and J lost 1 base. Per the germline V gene, CDR1 is SGHTA and CDR2 is FQGNSA. The CDR3 sequence is CASSLEYGQGASYEQYF. CDR3 coding DNA: TGTGCCAGCAGCTTAGAATATGGACAGGGGGCTTCCTACGAGCAGTACTTC.

The chain has TRBV2 and TRBJ2-7, with D tentatively TRBD2 (7 bases). The germline V gene encodes CDR1 SNHLY and CDR2 FYNNEI. V was trimmed by 8 bases and J by 2 bases, leaving 19 bases between them. The CDR3 is 15 amino acids. The chain's CDR3 is CASFMGAGVTYEQYF. The DNA of the CDR3 is TGTGCCAGCTTTATGGGGGCGGGGGTAACCTACGAGCAGTACTTC.